This T cell receptor beta chain comes out of a study of PD-1 blockade in classical Hodgkin lymphoma. Time point: cycle 4 day 1 (C4D1), after around six weeks of nivolumab. Every single patient, without exception, relapsed after autologous stem cell transplantation, and brentuximab vedotin exposure varied. As to this clone: Its antigen is unidentified.

Study-wide points: Baseline TCR diversity was reportedly lower in newly diagnosed patients than in healthy donors. It was reported as lower still in relapsed/refractory patients. Patients newly diagnosed and complete responders had comparable baseline diversity.

The data were produced by immunoSEQ multiplex PCR, yet TCRdb's version contains in-frame clones alone and is incomplete. The table includes around 40,000 clones, over 65% detected once. The germline V gene has CDR1 MGHRA and CDR2 YSYEKL. The CDR3 has 19 residues. V lost 0 bases and J lost 4, with 19 bases in between. This chain uses TRBV4-1 with TRBJ2-6; TRBD1 is a possible D gene (6 bases). This sequence originates from a human donor with classical Hodgkin lymphoma. The starting material was peripheral blood mononuclear cells (PBMCs), obtained before the fourth cycle of nivolumab. CDR3 in DNA: TGCGCCAGCAGCCAAGAACTGACAGGACCTGGGAAAGGGGCCAACGTCCTGACTTTC. The encoded protein is CASSQELTGPGKGANVLTF.